A selection of T cell receptor beta chains follows, all from one sample in a study of CD8+CD57+ T cells in acquired aplastic anemia. TCRdb re-called the reads with MiXCR, one entry per CDR3 protein. Of about 190,000 distinct CDR3 sequences detected, approximately 49% appear once; the ten largest clones hold roughly 15%. The material sequenced was sorted CD4+, CD8+, or CD8+CD57+ T cells (not recorded which) from PBMCs. These receptors were collected from a human donor in good health, serving as a control. Each CDR3 is given with its conserved first and last residue. The D gene is left open where the match is weak. The listing skips clone size in some rows; elsewhere it reads once, few, many or a size class.

D gene	clone size	V gene	J gene	CDR3 protein	CDR3 DNA
TRBD1	few	TRBV15	TRBJ2-7	CATSRPRGQGSYEQYF	TGTGCCACCAGCAGACCCCGGGGACAGGGGAGCTACGAGCAGTACTTC
-	once	TRBV2	TRBJ2-1	CARGDEQFF	TGTGCCAGGGGGGATGAGCAGTTCTTC
-	-	TRBV20-1	TRBJ2-7	CSAETGISYEQYF	TGCAGTGCTGAGACCGGGATATCCTACGAGCAGTACTTC
-	many	TRBV3-2	TRBJ2-7	CASRKLTYEQYF	TGTGCCAGCAGGAAGCTTACCTACGAGCAGTACTTC
-	-	TRBV9	TRBJ2-5	CASSVGYQETQYF	TGTGCCAGCAGCGTTGGCTACCAAGAGACCCAGTACTTC
TRBD1	few	TRBV7-8	TRBJ1-1	CASSLGRTGTEAFF	TGTGCCAGCAGCTTAGGAAGGACAGGGACTGAAGCTTTCTTT
TRBD1	few	TRBV20-1	TRBJ1-2	CSANGTGGGGYTF	TGCAGTGCAAACGGGACAGGGGGCGGGGGCTACACCTTC
TRBD1	once	TRBV29-1	TRBJ1-1	CSAGGHTEAFF	TGCAGCGCAGGGGGCCACACTGAAGCTTTCTTT
TRBD2	many	TRBV6-2/TRBV6-3	TRBJ2-5	CASSSRTSGGETQYF	TGTGCCAGCAGTTCTCGGACTAGCGGGGGAGAGACCCAGTACTTC
TRBD1	-	TRBV9	TRBJ1-4	CASSGAGGHEKLFF	TGTGCCAGCAGCGGGGCAGGGGGACACGAAAAACTGTTTTTT
TRBD2	many	TRBV7-2	TRBJ2-1	CASSLQAGHYNEQFF	TGTGCCAGCAGCTTACAAGCGGGGCACTACAATGAGCAGTTCTTC
-	-	TRBV25-1	TRBJ1-2	CASSFAGAHGYTF	TGTGCCAGCAGTTTTGCGGGGGCACATGGCTACACCTTC
-	-	TRBV10-3	TRBJ1-2	CAPGGNGYTF	TGTGCCCCCGGGGGGAATGGCTACACCTTC
-	many	TRBV3-1	TRBJ2-7	CASSQDLAGPEQYF	TGTGCCAGCAGCCAAGATCTGGCTGGTCCCGAGCAGTACTTC
TRBD1	few	TRBV7-9	TRBJ2-7	CASSPEPQGREQYF	TGTGCCAGCAGCCCCGAACCACAGGGGAGAGAGCAGTACTTC
-	-	TRBV14	TRBJ2-7	CASSPTTGYEQYF	TGTGCCAGCAGCCCCACCACAGGATACGAGCAGTACTTC
-	many	TRBV6-5	TRBJ1-1	CASSYSIRMTEAFF	TGTGCCAGCAGTTACTCGATTCGGATGACTGAAGCTTTCTTT
-	-	TRBV11-3	TRBJ2-7	CATRGSANGEQYF	TGTGCCACTAGGGGGTCCGCGAACGGTGAGCAGTACTTC
-	many	TRBV11-2	TRBJ2-7	CASSLLLSSYEQYF	TGTGCCAGCAGCCTACTCTTAAGCTCCTACGAGCAGTACTTC
-	-	TRBV7-8	TRBJ1-1	CASSLRLSGNLENTEAFF	TGTGCCAGCAGCTTACGATTATCAGGGAACTTGGAGAACACTGAAGCTTTCTTT
TRBD1	-	TRBV10-3	TRBJ1-1	CAISSGGGTEAFF	TGTGCCATCAGTTCAGGGGGAGGCACTGAAGCTTTCTTT
TRBD1	-	TRBV5-1	TRBJ2-2	CASSLAPGQGRTGELFF	TGCGCCAGCAGCTTGGCCCCGGGACAGGGCAGGACCGGGGAGCTGTTTTTT
-	-	TRBV29-1	TRBJ2-2	CSTGGGPPGELFF	TGCAGCACGGGTGGTGGCCCACCCGGGGAGCTGTTTTTT
-	few	TRBV7-6	TRBJ2-2	CASSQTGTSNTGELFF	TGTGCCAGCAGCCAAACCGGGACTTCGAACACCGGGGAGCTGTTTTTT
-	few	TRBV7-3	TRBJ2-7	CASSSIKSWTQRPYEQYF	TGTGCCAGCAGCTCCATTAAAAGTTGGACTCAACGCCCTTACGAGCAGTACTTC
TRBD1	-	TRBV24-1	TRBJ1-2	CATKAGGSGYTF	TGTGCCACCAAGGCAGGGGGCTCTGGCTACACCTTC
TRBD1	-	TRBV7-2	TRBJ1-2	CASSSDRGRVYGYTF	TGTGCCAGCAGCTCGGACAGGGGGCGAGTCTATGGCTACACCTTC
TRBD1	-	TRBV9	TRBJ1-1	CASSARNRGTEAFF	TGTGCCAGCAGCGCTAGGAACAGGGGGACTGAAGCTTTCTTT
-	many	TRBV19	TRBJ1-6	CASSIGGEANSPLHF	TGTGCCAGTAGTATAGGGGGAGAAGCGAATTCACCCCTCCACTTT
-	many	TRBV5-1	TRBJ2-2	CASSLVIDGELFF	TGCGCCAGCAGCTTGGTGATCGACGGGGAGCTGTTTTTT
-	-	TRBV20-1	TRBJ1-1	CSASLGGAFF	TGCAGTGCTAGCTTAGGGGGAGCTTTCTTT
-	few	TRBV10-3	TRBJ2-7	CATRRSGFYEQYF	TGTGCCACCAGACGGTCAGGGTTCTACGAGCAGTACTTC
TRBD1	many	TRBV11-1	TRBJ1-2	CASSGQGQLYGYTF	TGTGCCAGCAGCGGGCAGGGACAGCTATATGGCTACACCTTC
-	many	TRBV5-6	TRBJ2-7	CASSFIARYEQYF	TGTGCCAGCAGCTTCATAGCCCGCTACGAGCAGTACTTC
TRBD1	few	TRBV18	TRBJ2-7	CASSPRLTGNHEQYF	TGTGCCAGCTCACCAAGACTGACAGGGAATCACGAGCAGTACTTC
TRBD1	-	TRBV5-1	TRBJ2-3	CASSLTGVGADTQYF	TGCGCCAGCAGCTTAACAGGGGTAGGGGCAGATACGCAGTATTTT
-	-	TRBV29-1	TRBJ2-3	CSVDWGDTQYF	TGCAGCGTTGATTGGGGAGATACGCAGTATTTT
TRBD2	few	TRBV27	TRBJ2-7	CASSSLAAYEQYF	TGTGCCAGCAGTTCCCTAGCGGCCTACGAGCAGTACTTC
-	-	TRBV2	TRBJ1-2	CASRGWKGNYGYTF	TGTGCCAGCAGGGGGTGGAAAGGTAACTATGGCTACACCTTC